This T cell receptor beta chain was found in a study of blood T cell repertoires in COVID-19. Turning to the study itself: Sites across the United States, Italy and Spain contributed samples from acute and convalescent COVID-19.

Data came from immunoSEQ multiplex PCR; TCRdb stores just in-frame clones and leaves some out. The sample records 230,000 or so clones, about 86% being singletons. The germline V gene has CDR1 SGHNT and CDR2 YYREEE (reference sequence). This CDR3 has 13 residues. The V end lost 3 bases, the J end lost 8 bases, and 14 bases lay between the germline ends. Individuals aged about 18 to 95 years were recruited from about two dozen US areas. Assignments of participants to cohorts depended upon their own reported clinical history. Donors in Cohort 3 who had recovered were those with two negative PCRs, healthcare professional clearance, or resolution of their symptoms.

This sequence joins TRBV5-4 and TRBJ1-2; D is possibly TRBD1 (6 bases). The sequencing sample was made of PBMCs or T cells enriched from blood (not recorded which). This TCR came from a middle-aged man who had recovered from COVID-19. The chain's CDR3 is CASSSRGSGGYTF. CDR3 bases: TGTGCCAGCAGCTCCAGGGGCTCAGGGGGCTACACCTTC.